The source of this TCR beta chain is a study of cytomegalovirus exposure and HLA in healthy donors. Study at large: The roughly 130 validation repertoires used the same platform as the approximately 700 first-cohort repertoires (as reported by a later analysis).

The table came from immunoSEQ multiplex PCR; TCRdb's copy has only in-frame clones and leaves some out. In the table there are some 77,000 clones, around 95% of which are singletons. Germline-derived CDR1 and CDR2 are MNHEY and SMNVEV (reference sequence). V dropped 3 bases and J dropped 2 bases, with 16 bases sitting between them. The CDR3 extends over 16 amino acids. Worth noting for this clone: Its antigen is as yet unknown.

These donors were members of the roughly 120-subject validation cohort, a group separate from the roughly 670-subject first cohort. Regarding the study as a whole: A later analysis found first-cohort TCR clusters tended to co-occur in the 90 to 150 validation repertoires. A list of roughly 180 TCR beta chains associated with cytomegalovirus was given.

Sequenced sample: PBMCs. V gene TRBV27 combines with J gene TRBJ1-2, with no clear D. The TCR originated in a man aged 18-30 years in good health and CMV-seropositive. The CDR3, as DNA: TGTGCCAGCAGTTTTGTTGTCGGGAATTTGAACTATGGCTACACCTTC. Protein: CASSFVVGNLNYGYTF.